These 4 T cell receptor beta chains share one sample of origin, sequenced in a study of cytomegalovirus exposure and HLA in healthy donors. PCR amplification relied on 60 Vbeta primers (plus 13 Jbeta primers). The data were produced by immunoSEQ multiplex PCR, yet TCRdb's version contains in-frame clones alone and is incomplete. This sample's table has approximately 130,000 clones. Material: PBMCs. The receptors shown here come from a woman in her fifties or sixties in good health and CMV-seronegative.

V gene TRBV30 combines with J gene TRBJ1-2; D is perhaps TRBD1 (6 bases). The V gene's germline CDR1 is GTSNPN and CDR2 SVGIG (reference sequence). The CDR3 contains 14 residues. V shed 5 bases and J shed 2 bases, with 15 bases lying between them. This CDR3 reads CAWGQGQGNYGYTF. The CDR3 DNA follows: TGTGCCTGGGGCCAAGGGCAGGGGAACTATGGCTACACCTTC.

This chain joins TRBV5-4 and TRBJ1-6; D perhaps matches TRBD1 (6 bases). V lost 0 bases to trimming and J lost 7 bases, with 8 bases between them. Germline lookup yields CDR1 SGHNT and CDR2 YYREEE (reference sequence). This CDR3 spans 14 amino acids. CDR3 bases: TGTGCCAGCAGCTTGGAGCAGGGGAATTCACCCCTCCACTTT. Protein product: CASSLEQGNSPLHF. Full variable domain (outside the CDR3, taken from reference TRBV5-4 and TRBJ1-6): ETGVTQSPTHLIKTRGQQVTLRCSSQSGHNTVSWYQQALGQGPQFIFQYYREEENGRGNFPPRFSGLQFPNYSSELNVNALELDDSALYLCASSLEQGNSPLHFGNGTRLTVT.

The chain combines TRBV9 with TRBJ2-3, with TRBD1 matching 10 bases. In germline, CDR1 is SGDLS, CDR2 YYNGEE. Trimming took 2 bases from V and 4 from J; bases not matched to a gene: 4. The CDR3 has 15 amino acids. CDR3 sequence reads: CASSVSGTGADTQYF. The CDR3, as DNA: TGTGCCAGCAGCGTCTCCGGGACAGGGGCAGATACGCAGTATTTT.

The chain carries TRBV7-8 and TRBJ2-1; 9 nucleotides align to TRBD2. CDR3 length: 17 residues. The J segment lost 0 bases and the V segment lost 2 bases, leaving 5 bases of the junction unmatched. Germline V lookup: CDR1 SGHVS, CDR2 FQNEAQ. CDR3 coding DNA: TGTGCCAGCAGCTTACTAGCGGGGTCGAGCTCCTACAATGAGCAGTTCTTC. It is translated as CASSLLAGSSSYNEQFF.